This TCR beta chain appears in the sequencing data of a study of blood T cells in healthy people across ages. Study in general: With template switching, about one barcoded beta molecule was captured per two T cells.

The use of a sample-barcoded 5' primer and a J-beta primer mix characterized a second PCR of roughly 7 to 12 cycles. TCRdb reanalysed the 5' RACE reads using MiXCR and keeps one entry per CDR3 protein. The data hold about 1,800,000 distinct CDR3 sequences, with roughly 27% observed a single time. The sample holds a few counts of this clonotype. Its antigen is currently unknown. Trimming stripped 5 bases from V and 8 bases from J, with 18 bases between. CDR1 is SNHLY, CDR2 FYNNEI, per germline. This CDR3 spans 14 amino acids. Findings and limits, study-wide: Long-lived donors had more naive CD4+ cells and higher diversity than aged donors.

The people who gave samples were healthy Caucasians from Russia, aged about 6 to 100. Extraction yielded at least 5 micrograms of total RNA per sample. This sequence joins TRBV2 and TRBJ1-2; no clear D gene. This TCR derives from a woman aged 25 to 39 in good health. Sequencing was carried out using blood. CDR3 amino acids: CASSREVRGGGYTF. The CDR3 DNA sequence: TGTGCCAGCAGTCGCGAAGTCCGGGGTGGAGGCTACACCTTC.